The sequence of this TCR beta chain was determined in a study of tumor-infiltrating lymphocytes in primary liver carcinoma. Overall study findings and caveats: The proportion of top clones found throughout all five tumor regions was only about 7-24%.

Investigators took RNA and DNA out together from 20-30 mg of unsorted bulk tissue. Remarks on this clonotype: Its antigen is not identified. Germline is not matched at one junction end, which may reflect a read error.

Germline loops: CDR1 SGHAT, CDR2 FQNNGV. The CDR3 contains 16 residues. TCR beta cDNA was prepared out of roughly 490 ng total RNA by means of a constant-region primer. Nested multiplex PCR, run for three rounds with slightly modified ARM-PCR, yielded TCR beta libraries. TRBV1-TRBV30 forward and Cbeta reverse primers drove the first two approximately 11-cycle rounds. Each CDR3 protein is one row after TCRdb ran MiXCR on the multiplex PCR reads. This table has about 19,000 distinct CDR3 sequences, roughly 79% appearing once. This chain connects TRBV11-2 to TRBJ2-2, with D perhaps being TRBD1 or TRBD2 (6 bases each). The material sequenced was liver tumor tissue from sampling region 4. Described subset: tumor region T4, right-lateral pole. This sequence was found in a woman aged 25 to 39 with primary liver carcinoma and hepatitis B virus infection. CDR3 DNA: TGTACCAGCAGCTCGCAGGGGACTCCAGACACCGGGGGGCTGTTTTTT. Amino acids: CTSSSQGTPDTGGLFF. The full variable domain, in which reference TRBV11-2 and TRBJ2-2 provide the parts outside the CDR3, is EAGVAQSPRYKIIEKRQSVAFWCNPISGHATLYWYQQILGQGPKLLIQFQNNGVVDDSQLPKDRFSAERLKGVDSTLKIQPAKLEDSAVYLCTSSSQGTPDTGGLFFGEGSRLTVL.